Here is one TCR beta chain with its context. Its antigen is undetermined. Libraries targeted TCR beta using 5' RACE with UMIs. TCRdb reanalyzed the 5' RACE reads and collapses them to one entry per CDR3 protein, without DNA. This sample's table reports approximately 5,000 distinct CDR3 sequences. Buffy coats of healthy donors yielded the PBMC. The authors drew RNA from duplicate vials of 150,000 sorted CD8+ T cells per subset. These data belong to a study of human CD8 memory T cell subsets. The study's findings and limits: Between stem-like memory and precursor exhausted T cell repertoires, overlap was minimal. Estimates that used Chao1 suggested higher diversity in stem-like memory T cells than in precursor exhausted T cells.

Looked up from germline, CDR1 is MNHNS and CDR2 is SASEGT. The CDR3 sequence is 15 residues long. The receptor was isolated from a human donor in good health. Sequenced sample: CD8+ effector memory T cells (TEM) sorted from PBMCs. Subset specified: effector memory CD8 T cells, CCR7- CD45RO+ CD95+. J is TRBJ2-1 and V is TRBV6-1; TCRdb returns TRBD2, unconfirmable since there is no DNA. The CDR3 spells CASSEERESPFEQFF.